One sample yielded the 18 T cell receptor beta chains listed below, sequenced in a study of T cell repertoires in cytomegalovirus infection. A single record per CDR3 protein comes from TCRdb applying MiXCR to the reads. Of about 150,000 distinct CDR3 sequences listed, around a quarter are singletons. Sequenced input: PBMCs. Receptor source: a human donor in good health (CMV status not recorded). Some clones in this sample may be carry-over from other donors' samples.

The chain joins TRBV4-1 to TRBJ2-7; a weak D match, TRBD1 (6 bases). CDR1 is MGHRA, CDR2 YSYEKL, per germline. CDR3 length equals 13 residues. The germline V and J ends were trimmed by 6 bases and 3 bases, with 12 bases remaining between them. This CDR3 is CASRLADSYEQYF. The DNA for the CDR3 is TGCGCCAGCAGACTGGCGGACAGCTACGAGCAGTACTTC.

This clonotype was seen a few times. The V gene is TRBV28, the J gene TRBJ2-7, with 7 bases identical to TRBD2. The CDR3 is made up of 15 amino acids. Germline V gene lookup returns CDR1 MDHEN and CDR2 SYDVKM. The V segment lost 6 bases and the J segment 5 bases; nucleotides outside the gene matches: 13. CDR3 amino acids: CASREMGGRGNEQYF. The CDR3 DNA reads as TGTGCCAGCAGAGAAATGGGAGGGCGAGGCAACGAGCAGTACTTC.

This rearrangement joins TRBV5-1 to TRBJ1-2; D might be TRBD1 (6 bases). V lost 1 base, J lost 4 bases, and 11 bases lay in between. The CDR3 is 14 residues long. In germline, CDR1 is SGHRS, CDR2 YFSETQ. The chain's CDR3 is CASSLTGMSYGYTF. In DNA form, the CDR3 reads TGCGCCAGCAGCTTGACAGGGATGAGCTATGGCTACACCTTC.

The V call is TRBV4-1, the J call TRBJ2-6; D is unclear. Germline V lookup: CDR1 MGHRA, CDR2 YSYEKL. The CDR3 spans 16 residues. V was clipped by 3 bases and J by 2 bases, with 11 bases between them. CDR3 bases: TGCGCCAGCAGCCAGTCAATAGGTGCTGGGGCCAACGTCCTGACTTTC. Residues: CASSQSIGAGANVLTF.

This clonotype appeared a few times. The chain uses TRBV7-2 and TRBJ2-4; TRBD2 matches 9 bases. Germline lookup yields CDR1 SGHTA and CDR2 FQGNSA. V lost 4 bases to trimming and J lost 0 bases; unmatched junction nucleotides: 13. This CDR3 region has 19 residues. The CDR3 DNA sequence: TGTGCCAGCAGCTCTATACGGCGGGGGGGCCGGCTAGCCAAAAACATTCAGTACTTC. Translated: CASSSIRRGGRLAKNIQYF.

This clonotype occurred a few times. The chain links TRBV12-3 or TRBV12-4 to TRBJ2-3, with D perhaps TRBD1 (7 bases). This CDR3 is built from 16 residues. Between the trimmed V and J ends, which lost 6 bases and 4 bases, there was a span of 20 bases. The DNA for the CDR3 is TGTGCCAGCAGCCCTGGGGCCCAGGGGGGCGCAGATACGCAGTATTTT. Residues: CASSPGAQGGADTQYF.

This clonotype is labeled as medium-sized. The CDR3 sequence is CASEGDGTYEQYF. Here the CDR3 DNA reads TGTGCCAGCGAAGGGGACGGGACCTACGAGCAGTACTTC. The chain uses TRBV7-2 and TRBJ2-7; D tentatively reads TRBD1 or TRBD2 (5 bases each). CDR3 length: 13 amino acids. Trimming pared 8 bases from V and 2 bases from J, leaving 13 bases between. CDR1 is SGHTA and CDR2 is FQGNSA in the germline V gene.

This rearrangement joins TRBV7-2 to TRBJ2-7; the match to TRBD2 covers 14 bases. The CDR3 has 16 residues. The ends lost 5 bases at V and 3 bases at J; junction bases unmatched: 6. Germline V gives CDR1 SGHTA, CDR2 FQGNSA. DNA for the CDR3: TGTGCCAGCAGCCCTGGGACTAGCGGGAGTGGCTACGAGCAGTACTTC. Translated, it gives CASSPGTSGSGYEQYF. The full variable domain, with the rest looked up from reference TRBV7-2 and TRBJ2-7, is GAGVSQSPSNKVTEKGKDVELRCDPISGHTALYWYRQSLGQGLEFLIYFQGNSAPDKSGLPSDRFSAERTGGSVSTLTIQRTQQEDSAVYLCASSPGTSGSGYEQYFGPGTRLTVT.

The chain couples TRBV20-1 to TRBJ2-7, with TRBD1 matching 9 bases. The CDR3 sequence is 13 residues long. Germline V gives CDR1 DFQATT, CDR2 SNEGSKA (reference sequence). V trimming: 6 bases; J trimming: 6 bases; junction bases outside the gene matches: 9. As DNA, the CDR3 is TGCAGTGCCCGGGACAGGGATTTCTTCGAGCAGTACTTC. Encoded protein: CSARDRDFFEQYF.

The rearrangement links TRBV7-2 to TRBJ1-2; unclear D gene. V lost 1 base, J lost 2 bases, and 8 bases lay in between. This CDR3 spans 14 amino acids. CDR1 is SGHTA, CDR2 FQGNSA, per germline. The CDR3 sequence is CASSLGQENYGYTF. The CDR3 nucleotides are TGTGCCAGCAGCTTAGGGCAGGAGAACTATGGCTACACCTTC.

The chain combines TRBV12-3 or TRBV12-4 with TRBJ2-1; possibly TRBD2 for D (6 bases). Trimming took 5 bases from V and 8 from J, leaving 16 bases between them. The CDR3 contains 14 residues. This chain's CDR3 is CASSSGYLRDEQFF. The CDR3 DNA sequence: TGTGCCAGCAGTAGCGGGTATCTGCGGGATGAGCAGTTCTTC.

V and J are TRBV6-2 or TRBV6-3 and TRBJ1-5, with D perhaps matching TRBD1 (6 bases). V lost 6 bases and J 7 bases, leaving 16 bases between the germline ends. The CDR3 is made up of 14 amino acids. Per the germline V gene, CDR1 is MNHEY and CDR2 is SVGEGT. The CDR3 DNA reads as TGTGCCAGCAGACCCGACAGGCCAAGGCAGCCCCAGCATTTT. It specifies CASRPDRPRQPQHF.

The chain recombines TRBV6-4 with TRBJ2-1; 7 nucleotides line up with TRBD1. CDR1 and CDR2 (germline): MRHNA, SNTAGT. The CDR3 covers 15 residues. The V and J ends lost 0 bases and 6 bases, in that order; junction bases with no gene match: 5. CDR3 protein: CASSDSGGAFNEQFF. The CDR3 DNA is TGTGCCAGCAGTGACTCAGGGGGCGCGTTCAATGAGCAGTTCTTC.

The CDR3 DNA is TGTGCCAGCAGCCCGGACAGCGGTCCTGGGGCCAACGTCCTGACTTTC. Translating gives CASSPDSGPGANVLTF. J is TRBJ2-6 and V is TRBV11-2; D perhaps matches TRBD1 (6 bases). Germline CDR1 is SGHAT and CDR2 is FQNNGV. The CDR3 covers 16 residues. Trimming cost V 5 bases and J 2 bases, with 13 bases left between them. Full variable domain (rest looked up from reference TRBV11-2 and TRBJ2-6): EAGVAQSPRYKIIEKRQSVAFWCNPISGHATLYWYQQILGQGPKLLIQFQNNGVVDDSQLPKDRFSAERLKGVDSTLKIQPAKLEDSAVYLCASSPDSGPGANVLTFGAGSRLTVL.

The J gene is TRBJ1-1, the V gene TRBV18, with 11 bases matching TRBD1. J gave up 4 bases and V 1 base, and 5 bases lay outside the gene matches. The CDR3 is made up of 16 amino acids. Germline V gene sequence: CDR1 KGHSH, CDR2 LQKENI. CDR3 nucleotides: TGTGCCAGCTCACCACTCCCGGGACAGGGGGTCACTGAAGCTTTCTTT. This translates into CASSPLPGQGVTEAFF.

V and J are TRBV19 and TRBJ1-1, with D uncertain. Germline-derived CDR1 and CDR2 are LNHDA and SQIVND (reference sequence). The length of the CDR3 is 13 residues. Trimming took off 7 bases at V and 0 bases at J, with 9 bases between the two ends. The DNA of the CDR3 is TGTGCCAGTACGATCACCATGAACACTGAAGCTTTCTTT. It is translated as CASTITMNTEAFF.

This clonotype was observed a single time. It may be a read error: a sequence one base away is much more abundant. This chain connects TRBV7-6 to TRBJ1-2; D might be TRBD1 (6 bases). V was clipped by 6 bases and J by 6 bases, with 14 bases between them. CDR1 is SGHVS and CDR2 is FNYEAQ in the germline V gene. CDR3 length equals 13 residues. CDR3 amino acids: CASRPEQGNGYTF. The CDR3 nucleotides read TGTGCCAGCAGACCGGAACAGGGAAATGGCTACACCTTC. Together with reference TRBV7-6 and TRBJ1-2, the CDR3 gives the full variable domain: GAGVSQSPRYKVTKRGQDVALRCDPISGHVSLYWYRQALGQGPEFLTYFNYEAQQDKSGLPNDRFSAERPEGSISTLTIQRTEQRDSAMYRCASRPEQGNGYTFGSGTRLTVV.

The chain uses TRBV2 and TRBJ1-6, with D unclear. The germline CDR1 and CDR2 sequences are SNHLY and FYNNEI. V dropped 4 bases and J dropped 12 bases, with 16 bases sitting between them. The CDR3 extends over 14 amino acids. CDR3 residues: CASSVKRAFLPLHF. CDR3 DNA: TGTGCCAGCAGTGTGAAAAGGGCTTTCTTACCCCTCCACTTT.